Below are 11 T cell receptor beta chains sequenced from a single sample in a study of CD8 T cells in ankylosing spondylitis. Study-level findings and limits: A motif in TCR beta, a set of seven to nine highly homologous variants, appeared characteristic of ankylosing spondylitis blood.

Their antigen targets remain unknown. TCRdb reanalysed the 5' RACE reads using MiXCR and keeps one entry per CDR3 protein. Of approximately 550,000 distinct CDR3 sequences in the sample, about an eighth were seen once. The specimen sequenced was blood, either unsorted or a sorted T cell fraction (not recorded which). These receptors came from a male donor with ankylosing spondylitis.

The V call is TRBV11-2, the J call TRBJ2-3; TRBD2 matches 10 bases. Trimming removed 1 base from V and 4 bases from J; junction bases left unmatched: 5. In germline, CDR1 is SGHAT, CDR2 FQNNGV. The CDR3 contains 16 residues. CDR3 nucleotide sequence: TGTGCCAGCAGCTTAGTCTCTAGCGGGAGACCAGATACGCAGTATTTT. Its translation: CASSLVSSGRPDTQYF.

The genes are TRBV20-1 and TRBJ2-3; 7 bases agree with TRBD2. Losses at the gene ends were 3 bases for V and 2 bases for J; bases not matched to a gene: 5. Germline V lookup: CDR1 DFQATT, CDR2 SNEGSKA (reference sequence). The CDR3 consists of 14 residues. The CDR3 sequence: CSASYAGVTDTQYF. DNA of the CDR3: TGCAGTGCTAGTTACGCGGGAGTCACAGATACGCAGTATTTT.

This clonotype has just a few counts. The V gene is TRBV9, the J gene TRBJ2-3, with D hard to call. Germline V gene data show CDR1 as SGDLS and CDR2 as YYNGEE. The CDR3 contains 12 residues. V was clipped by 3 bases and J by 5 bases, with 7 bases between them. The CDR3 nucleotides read TGTGCCAGCAGCGCCCAAGAAGATACGCAGTATTTT. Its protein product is CASSAQEDTQYF. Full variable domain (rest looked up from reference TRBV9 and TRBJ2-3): DSGVTQTPKHLITATGQRVTLRCSPRSGDLSVYWYQQSLDQGLQFLIQYYNGEERAKGNILERFSAQQFPDLHSELNLSSLELGDSALYFCASSAQEDTQYFGPGTRLTVL.

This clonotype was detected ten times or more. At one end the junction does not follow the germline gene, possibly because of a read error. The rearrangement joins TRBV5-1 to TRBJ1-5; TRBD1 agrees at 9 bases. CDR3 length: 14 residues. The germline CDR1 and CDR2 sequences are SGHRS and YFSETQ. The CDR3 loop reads CASSWTGGNQPQHF. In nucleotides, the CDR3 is TGTGCCAGCAGTTGGACAGGGGGCAATCAGCCCCAGCATTTT. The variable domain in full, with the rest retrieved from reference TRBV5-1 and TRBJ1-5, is KAGVTQTPRYLIKTRGQQVTLSCSPISGHRSVSWYQQTPGQGLQFLFEYFSETQRNKGNFPGRFSGRQFSNSRSEMNVSTLELGDSALYLCASSWTGGNQPQHFGDGTRLSIL.

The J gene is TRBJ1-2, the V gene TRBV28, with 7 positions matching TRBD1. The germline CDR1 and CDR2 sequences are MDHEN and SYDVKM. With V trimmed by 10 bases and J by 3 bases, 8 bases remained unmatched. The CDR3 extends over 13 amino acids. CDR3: CATLDRADYGYTF. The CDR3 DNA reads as TGTGCCACTCTCGACAGGGCGGACTATGGCTACACCTTC.

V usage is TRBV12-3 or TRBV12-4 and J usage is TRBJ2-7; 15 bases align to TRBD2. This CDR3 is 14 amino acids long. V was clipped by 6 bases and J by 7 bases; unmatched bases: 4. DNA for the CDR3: TGTGCCAGCAGCCCGGGACTAGCGGGAGGAGAGCAGTACGTC. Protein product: CASSPGLAGGEQYV.

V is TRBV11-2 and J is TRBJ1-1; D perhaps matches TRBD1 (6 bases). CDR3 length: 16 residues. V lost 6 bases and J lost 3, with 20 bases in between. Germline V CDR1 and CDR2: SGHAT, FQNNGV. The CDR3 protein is CASRQGGGRVDTEAFF. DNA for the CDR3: TGTGCCAGCAGACAAGGCGGGGGGCGCGTTGACACTGAAGCTTTCTTT.

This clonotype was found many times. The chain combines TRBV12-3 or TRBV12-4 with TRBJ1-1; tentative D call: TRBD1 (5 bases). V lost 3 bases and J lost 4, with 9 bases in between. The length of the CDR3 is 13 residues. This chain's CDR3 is CASSFSGSTEAFF. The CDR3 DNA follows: TGTGCCAGCAGTTTTTCAGGGAGCACTGAAGCTTTCTTT.

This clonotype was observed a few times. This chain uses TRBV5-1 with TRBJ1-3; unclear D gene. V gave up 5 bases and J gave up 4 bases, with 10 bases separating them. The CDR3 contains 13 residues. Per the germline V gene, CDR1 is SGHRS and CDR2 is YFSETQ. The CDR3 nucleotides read TGCGCCAGCAGGGGTTACGAAGGAAACACCATATATTTT. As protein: CASRGYEGNTIYF.

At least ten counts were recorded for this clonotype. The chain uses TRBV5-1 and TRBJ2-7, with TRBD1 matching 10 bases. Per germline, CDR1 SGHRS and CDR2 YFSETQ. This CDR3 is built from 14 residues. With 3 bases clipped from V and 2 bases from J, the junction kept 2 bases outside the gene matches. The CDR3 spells CASSWGQGTYEQYF. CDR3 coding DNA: TGCGCCAGCAGCTGGGGACAGGGGACCTACGAGCAGTACTTC.

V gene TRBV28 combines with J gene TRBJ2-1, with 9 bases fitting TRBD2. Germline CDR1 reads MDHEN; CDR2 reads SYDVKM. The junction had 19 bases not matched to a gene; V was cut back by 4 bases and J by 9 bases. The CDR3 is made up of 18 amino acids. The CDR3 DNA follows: TGTGCCAGCAGTTCCCCTAGCGGGACACAACAACTCTGTGGTGAGCAGTTCTTC. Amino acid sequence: CASSSPSGTQQLCGEQFF.